Below, one TCR beta chain is given with its context. These data are taken from a study of CXCR3-negative and CXCR3-positive naive CD8 T cells. Germline assignment: CDR1 KGHDR and CDR2 SFDVKD. The CDR3 length is 16 residues. UMI-labeled 5' RACE yielded the TRB cDNA libraries. TCRdb re-called the 5' RACE reads; every CDR3 protein appears as one record, without DNA. This specimen shows roughly 56,000 distinct CDR3 sequences; the ten leading clones hold approximately 0.43%. Sequenced sample: naive CXCR3- CD8+ T cells from blood. The subset denotes: CD45RO-CCR7+CD27+CD95- naive CD8+ T cells lacking CXCR3 (TNR3-). The clonotype was recovered from a human donor in good health. Some clones in this sample may be carry-over from other donors' samples. This chain uses TRBV24-1 with TRBJ2-1; the TCRdb D gene call, TRBD1, has no DNA to confirm it. The CDR3 region is CATSDWGPTAPNEQFF.